This is a list of T cell receptor beta chains from one sample in a study of blood T cell repertoires in COVID-19. Sequencing was performed with immunoSEQ multiplex PCR; in TCRdb, only in-frame clones are kept and a portion is missing. The sample records about 240,000 clones, 75% to 90% being singletons. The sample was peripheral blood. The receptors were gathered from a man aged 60 to 69 who had recovered from COVID-19. Both conserved end residues are part of each CDR3. A D gene is named only where the DNA matches it firmly. Size tells how often a clone was seen (once, few, many) or the class of an expanded clone, and some rows leave it out.

d_call,clone_size,j_call,v_call,cdr3_nt,cdr3_aa
NA,NA,TRBJ2-7,TRBV5-4,TGTGCCAGCAGCGGAACTAGCTCCAGCGAGCAGTACTTC,CASSGTSSSEQYF
TRBD1,NA,TRBJ1-2,TRBV19,TGTGCCAGTAGGGGGGAAAGACAGGGCAACTATGGCTACACCTTC,CASRGERQGNYGYTF
TRBD1,NA,TRBJ1-1,TRBV10-3,TGTGCCGTGAAGCCCGGGACAGGGGGCGAGGGAGCTGAAGCTTTCTTT,CAVKPGTGGEGAEAFF
NA,few,TRBJ1-2,TRBV6-5,TGTGCCAGCAGTTACAACGACAGGAGAGGTGGCTACACCTTC,CASSYNDRRGGYTF
NA,few,TRBJ2-2,TRBV6-1,TGTGCCAGCAGTGAGGCGCAGGGTTTCAGCGGGGAGCTGTTTTTT,CASSEAQGFSGELFF
NA,NA,TRBJ2-5,TRBV5-4,TGTGCCAGCAGCTTTGGGGGGGGCGATCAAGAGACCCAGTACTTC,CASSFGGGDQETQYF
NA,NA,TRBJ2-5,TRBV20-1,TGCAGTGCTCGCCGGGAGACCCAGTACTTC,CSARRETQYF
TRBD1,NA,TRBJ2-7,TRBV6-5,TGTGCCAGCAGAAGGACGGGACAGGGGTTGTACGAGCAGTACTTC,CASRRTGQGLYEQYF
NA,NA,TRBJ1-1,TRBV28,TGTGCCAGCAGCCCCCCTTCCGTGGGGGGGGGTGAAGCTTTCTTT,CASSPPSVGGGEAFF
NA,once,TRBJ1-5,TRBV18,TGTGCCAGCTCACCCTTAGACAGGTCCAATCAGCCCCAGCATTTT,CASSPLDRSNQPQHF
NA,NA,TRBJ1-2,TRBV6-6,TGTGCCAGCAGTAACCGGGGACTCGCGGGCTACACCTTC,CASSNRGLAGYTF
NA,NA,TRBJ2-7,TRBV20-1,TGCAGTGCTAGAGCATCCTACGAGCAGTACTTC,CSARASYEQYF
TRBD1,NA,TRBJ1-1,TRBV10-2,TGCGCCAGCAGTTTCCCGGGACAGGGGATGAACACTGAAGCTTTCTTT,CASSFPGQGMNTEAFF
TRBD2,NA,TRBJ2-3,TRBV11-2,TGTGCCAGCAGTTTTAGCGGGCAGAGCACAGATACGCAGTATTTT,CASSFSGQSTDTQYF
NA,NA,TRBJ2-7,TRBV11-2,TGTGCCAGCAGCTTATCCCAGTCCTACGAGCAGTACTTC,CASSLSQSYEQYF
TRBD1,NA,TRBJ1-1,TRBV11-1,TGTGCCAGCAGCTTCAAGGGACAGCTGAACACTGAAGCTTTCTTT,CASSFKGQLNTEAFF
NA,many,TRBJ1-6,TRBV5-6,TGTGCCAGCAGCCCGAAGCTAATCTATAATTCACCCCTCCACTTT,CASSPKLIYNSPLHF
NA,NA,TRBJ1-1,TRBV29-1,TGCAGCGTTGAAGCGAGCAGGGCCCGAACTGAAGCTTTCTTT,CSVEASRARTEAFF
NA,NA,TRBJ1-2,TRBV2,TGTGCCAGCAGGGGAGGGGTTAACTATGGCTACACCTTC,CASRGGVNYGYTF
TRBD2,NA,TRBJ2-1,TRBV24-1,TGTGCCACCAGTGATTTCGGGGGAGGGAATGAGCAGTTCTTC,CATSDFGGGNEQFF
NA,NA,TRBJ2-5,TRBV19,TGTGCCAGTAGTTCAGGGGCCGCCCAAGAGACCCAGTACTTC,CASSSGAAQETQYF
NA,NA,TRBJ2-2,TRBV7-9,TGTGCCAGCAGCTTAATGGCCACCGGGGAGCTGTTTTTT,CASSLMATGELFF
NA,NA,TRBJ2-3,TRBV9,TGTGCCAGCAGCGTGGGGGCGTTCACAGATACGCAGTATTTT,CASSVGAFTDTQYF
TRBD1,NA,TRBJ2-7,TRBV5-4,TGTGCCAGCAGCCGCCTTGGGACAGGACCCTACGAGCAGTACTTC,CASSRLGTGPYEQYF
NA,NA,TRBJ1-2,TRBV5-1,TGCGCCAGCCTTATATGGCCAGGCCTTTTTAACTATGGCTACACCTTC,CASLIWPGLFNYGYTF
TRBD1,few,TRBJ2-7,TRBV19,TGTGCCAGTAGTTCCTGGACAGGGGTATACGAGCAGTACTTC,CASSSWTGVYEQYF
TRBD1,NA,TRBJ2-2,TRBV5-1,TGCGCCAGCAGCTTGGTACGGGACAGGGTGAACGGGGAGCTGTTTTTT,CASSLVRDRVNGELFF
TRBD2,once,TRBJ2-1,TRBV3-1/TRBV3-2,TGTGCCAGCAGACGGGAGCGGGCTAGCGGCAATGAGCAGTTCTTC,CASRRERASGNEQFF
NA,NA,TRBJ1-2,TRBV6-1,TGTGCCAGCAGTGAAAACAGGGCTCCCAGCGGCTACACCTTC,CASSENRAPSGYTF
NA,few,TRBJ1-2,TRBV5-6,TGTGCCAGCAGCTTGTATTCTGTTGACTATGGCTACACCTTC,CASSLYSVDYGYTF
NA,NA,TRBJ2-2,TRBV20-1,TGCAGTGCTAGTAGGGGTGACGGGGGGAACACCGGGGAGCTGTTTTTT,CSASRGDGGNTGELFF
NA,NA,TRBJ1-3,TRBV13,TGTGCCAGCAGCTTAGGCCGGGGATCTTCTGGAAACACCATATATTTT,CASSLGRGSSGNTIYF
TRBD1,once,TRBJ2-3,TRBV3-1/TRBV3-2,TGTGCCAGCAGCCTGAAGGGGGCAATGCTCACAGATACGCAGTATTTT,CASSLKGAMLTDTQYF
TRBD2,NA,TRBJ2-3,TRBV7-9,TGTGCCAGCAGCGCCCCAGGACTAGCGGGGGGAGATACGCAGTATTTT,CASSAPGLAGGDTQYF
NA,NA,TRBJ2-5,TRBV30,TGTGCCTGGAGTGTAGTAGGGGTAGGGGAGACCCAGTACTTC,CAWSVVGVGETQYF
TRBD1,NA,TRBJ1-5,TRBV10-2,TGCGCCAGCAAAAAGGGGGCAGGTCAGCCCCAGCATTTT,CASKKGAGQPQHF
NA,few,TRBJ2-6,TRBV5-1,TGCGCCAGCAGCTTGGAAGACACTGGGGCCAACGTCCTGACTTTC,CASSLEDTGANVLTF
NA,NA,TRBJ2-3,TRBV5-1,TGCGCCAGCAGCTTGGGTCTAGCTAAAGATACGCAGTATTTT,CASSLGLAKDTQYF
NA,NA,TRBJ2-1,TRBV5-1,TGCGCCAGCAGCTTGGACGAGTATGAGCAGTTCTTC,CASSLDEYEQFF
NA,NA,TRBJ2-2,TRBV7-8,TGTGCCAGCAGCTTAGCGCTCAGGGCGTGGGAGCTGTTTTTT,CASSLALRAWELFF